The TCR beta chain described here comes from a study of T cell clonality in common variable immunodeficiency. Notes on the study in general: CVID subjects had higher TCRbeta clonality than healthy controls, most marked in about a third. Repertoire-complication correlations in CVID were limited by patient heterogeneity. Reportedly, TCR beta sequences from common variable immunodeficiency showed fewer deletions and N-nucleotide insertions.

This clone has just a few counts. Its antigen remains unidentified. With the read ending 3 residues before the CDR3 end, the germline J gene is used to fill in that end. Sequencing was performed with immunoSEQ multiplex PCR; in TCRdb, only in-frame clones are kept and a portion is missing. There are approximately 28,000 clones in the sample, none observed a single time. The CDR3 length is 15 residues. Trimming stripped 4 bases from V and 7 bases from J, with 17 bases between. Germline-derived CDR1 and CDR2 are SNHLY and FYNNEI. Both groups were predominantly of Caucasian heritage. The chain has TRBV2 and TRBJ1-5; D ambiguous. The material sequenced was peripheral blood mononuclear cells. The receptor comes from a human donor with common variable immunodeficiency. The part of the CDR3 DNA that was read is TGTGCCAGCAGTGCCATGACACCTTCGGGGCAGCCC. Its protein product is CASSAMTPSGQP. From start to end, the CDR3 is CASSAMTPSGQPQHF.